The source of this T cell receptor (beta chain) is a study of Graves' ophthalmopathy and Graves' hyperthyroidism. The V gene lost 7 bases and the J gene lost 3 bases, with 10 bases spanning the gap. The CDR3 extends over 12 amino acids. The V gene's germline CDR1 is MDHEN and CDR2 SYDVKM. Transcripts of RNA were the source for amplifying TCR beta CDR3 regions. Second-round multiplex PCR followed a first-round RT-PCR using HTBI primers. A single record per CDR3 protein comes from TCRdb applying MiXCR to the multiplex PCR reads. The table includes 150,000 to 200,000 distinct CDR3 sequences, roughly two fifths detected once. Moderate-to-severe activity, CAS at least 3, NOSPECS at least 4 and duration under 3 months characterized donors with ophthalmopathy. Uncontrolled infections, pregnancy, lactation or other autoimmune diseases led to patient exclusion. The PBMCs had their origin in approximately 10 ml of fresh peripheral blood.

The chain carries TRBV28 and TRBJ2-7, with D perhaps TRBD2 (5 bases). This clonotype originated in a woman aged 40 to 49 with Graves' ophthalmopathy. Source material: peripheral blood. The CDR3 is CASNRGRYEQYF. The CDR3 DNA follows: TGTGCCAGCAACCGGGGTCGCTACGAGCAGTACTTC.